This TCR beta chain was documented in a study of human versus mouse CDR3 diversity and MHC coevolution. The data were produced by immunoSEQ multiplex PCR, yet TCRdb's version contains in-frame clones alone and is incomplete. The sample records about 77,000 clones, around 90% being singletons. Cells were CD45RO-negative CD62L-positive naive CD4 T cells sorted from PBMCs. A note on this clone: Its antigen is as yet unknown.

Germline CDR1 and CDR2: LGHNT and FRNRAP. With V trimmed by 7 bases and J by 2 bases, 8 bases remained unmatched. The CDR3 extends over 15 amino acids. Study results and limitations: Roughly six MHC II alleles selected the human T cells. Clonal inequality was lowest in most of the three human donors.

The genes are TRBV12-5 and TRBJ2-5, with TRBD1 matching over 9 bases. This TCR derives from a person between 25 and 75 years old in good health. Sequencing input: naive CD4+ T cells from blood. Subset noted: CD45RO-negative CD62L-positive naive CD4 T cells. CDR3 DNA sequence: TGTGCTAGTGCTCCGGACAGGGGACGACAAGAGACCCAGTACTTC. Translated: CASAPDRGRQETQYF.